This is a list of T cell receptor beta chains from one sample in a study of beta chain features in type 1 diabetes. The data were produced by immunoSEQ multiplex PCR, yet TCRdb's version contains in-frame clones alone and is incomplete. Of under 200,000 clones in the sample, 10% were seen once. The sequenced material came from central memory CD4+ T cells from blood. Receptor source: a man aged 25-45 years with type 1 diabetes. CDR3s include the opening cysteine and the closing phenylalanine or tryptophan. The D gene is left open where the match is weak. Expanded clones get a size class; other rows say once, few or many, or leave the size out.

>TRBJ1-5|few|TRBV28|NA
TGTGCCAGCAGTTTAGGACAGCGAAATCAGCCCCAGCATTTT
CASSLGQRNQPQHF
>TRBJ2-6|few|TRBV7-2|NA
TGTGCCAGCAGCTTTACTGGGGCCAACGTCCTGACTTTC
CASSFTGANVLTF
>TRBJ2-3|NA|TRBV7-9|NA
TGTGCCAGCAGCTCCCGGACAGTGGGCACAGATACGCAGTATTTT
CASSSRTVGTDTQYF
>TRBJ2-1|few|TRBV29-1|NA
TGCAGCGTTGAAACTAGCCGAGACAATGAGCAGTTCTTC
CSVETSRDNEQFF
>TRBJ2-1|many|TRBV14|TRBD2
TGTGCCAGCAAACTGGGACTAGGGTTCCATGAGCAGTTCTTC
CASKLGLGFHEQFF
>TRBJ2-3|NA|TRBV28|NA
TGTGCCAGCAGCCCGGGTACCGGGAAAGATACGCAGTATTTT
CASSPGTGKDTQYF
>TRBJ2-1|many|TRBV30|NA
TGTGCGCGGGACAGTGGTGGGAATGAGCAGTTCTTC
CARDSGGNEQFF
>TRBJ2-1|few|TRBV2|TRBD2
TGTGCCAGCAGTGGGCGTGGCGGGAGCTCCTACAATGAGCAGTTCTTC
CASSGRGGSSYNEQFF
>TRBJ1-4|few|TRBV28|TRBD1
TGTGCCAGCAGTGAGGGACAGAGGGGGAAAAAACTGTTTTTT
CASSEGQRGKKLFF
>TRBJ2-5|NA|TRBV30|TRBD1
TGTGCCTGGAGTCACGGACAGGGTGGGGAGACCCAGTACTTC
CAWSHGQGGETQYF
>TRBJ2-7|NA|TRBV28|NA
TGTGCCAGCATTCACGACAACTACGAGCAGTACTTC
CASIHDNYEQYF
>TRBJ2-7|NA|TRBV11-1|TRBD1
TGTGCCAGCAGCCGGGACAGCTACGAGCAGTACTTC
CASSRDSYEQYF
>TRBJ2-2|NA|TRBV6-5|NA
TGTGCCAGCAGTTACGGGCGTCCGCCGCTGGTCGGGGAGCTGTTTTTT
CASSYGRPPLVGELFF
>TRBJ2-2|NA|TRBV11-3|NA
TGTGCCAGCGCCGCTTCGCGGGTGTCCGGGGAGCTGTTTTTT
CASAASRVSGELFF
>TRBJ1-1|NA|TRBV15|NA
TGTGCCACCAGCAGAGATCTACAGGGCCGAAAAGCTTTCTTT
CATSRDLQGRKAFF
>TRBJ2-2|few|TRBV29-1|NA
TGCAGCGTTGAAGTCATCCAGAACACCGGGGAGCTGTTTTTT
CSVEVIQNTGELFF
>TRBJ2-7|NA|TRBV5-1|TRBD2
TGCGCCAGCAGCTTGAGGGGCCGGGAGGGCATCTCCTACGAGCAGTACTTC
CASSLRGREGISYEQYF
>TRBJ2-2|few|TRBV7-9|NA
TGTGCCAGCAGCCCGCCGGCGGTAGCTGTCGGGGAGCTGTTTTTT
CASSPPAVAVGELFF
>TRBJ2-3|few|TRBV29-1|NA
TGCAGCGTTGAAGATCGGGCAGATACGCAGTATTTT
CSVEDRADTQYF
>TRBJ1-4|few|TRBV9|NA
TGTGCCAGCAGCGCGACAGTGGCAACTAATGAAAAACTGTTTTTT
CASSATVATNEKLFF
>TRBJ1-6|NA|TRBV4-3|NA
TGCGCCAGCAGCCCGGATCCCCAGGGTAGGGGTTCACCCCTCCACTTT
CASSPDPQGRGSPLHF
>TRBJ1-2|NA|TRBV18|NA
TGTGCCAGCTCACCCGCACGTGCTGCAACCCAAACAGGCTATGGCTACACCTTC
CASSPARAATQTGYGYTF
>TRBJ2-2|NA|TRBV9|NA
TGTGCCAGCAGCGTACAGGGAACGAACACCGGGGAGCTGTTTTTT
CASSVQGTNTGELFF
>TRBJ2-7|NA|TRBV10-3|TRBD1
TGTGCCATCATGGGACAGGGGGGCCCCGAGCAGTACTTC
CAIMGQGGPEQYF
>TRBJ1-3|NA|TRBV30|NA
TGTGCCTGGAGTCCTGGCAGGGCCTATGGAAACACCATATATTTT
CAWSPGRAYGNTIYF
>TRBJ2-1|few|TRBV29-1|NA
TGCAGCGTTGTGGTCTCGGGGAATGAGCAGTTCTTC
CSVVVSGNEQFF
>TRBJ2-3|NA|TRBV5-5|TRBD2
TGTGCCAGCAGCATCGGGACTAGCCGAACAGATACGCAGTATTTT
CASSIGTSRTDTQYF
>TRBJ2-3|NA|TRBV10-3|TRBD2
TGTGCCATCAGTGAGTCGGCGGGAGAGGGAGATACGCAGTATTTT
CAISESAGEGDTQYF
>TRBJ2-3|few|TRBV29-1|NA
TGCAGCGTTGAGCCTGGAGGCACAGATACGCAGTATTTT
CSVEPGGTDTQYF
>TRBJ1-1|NA|TRBV4-2|TRBD1
TGTGCCAGCAGCCAGGGTTTACAGGGGACGAACACTGAAGCTTTCTTT
CASSQGLQGTNTEAFF
>TRBJ2-7|NA|TRBV11-1|NA
TGTGCCAGCAGCTTAGACGTGCGGGGTCACGAGCAGTACTTC
CASSLDVRGHEQYF
>TRBJ2-7|few|TRBV11-2|TRBD2
TGTGCCAGCAGCCCTTCTCGGGGGGGGCGCGAGCAGTACTTC
CASSPSRGGREQYF
>TRBJ2-3|NA|TRBV11-2|TRBD2
TGTGCCAGCAGCCCCCTTCTAGCGGGAGTAAGAGATACGCAGTATTTT
CASSPLLAGVRDTQYF
>TRBJ2-5|NA|TRBV4-2|TRBD2
TGTGCCAGCAGCCAAGATAGCGGGAGAGGGGAGACCCAGTACTTC
CASSQDSGRGETQYF
>TRBJ1-3|few|TRBV28|NA
TGTGGATCCAGCTCTGGAAACACCATATATTTT
CGSSSGNTIYF
>TRBJ2-7|NA|TRBV9|TRBD2
TGTGCCAGCAGCGGGATGGGACTAGCGGGAGACTACGAGCAGTACTTC
CASSGMGLAGDYEQYF
>TRBJ2-5|NA|TRBV29-1|TRBD1
TGCAGCGCTTACAGGACAGGGGACCAAGAGACCCAGTACTTC
CSAYRTGDQETQYF
>TRBJ2-7|NA|TRBV11-2|NA
TGTGCCAGCAGCTCTTACCTCCTAGGCTCCTACGAGCAGTACTTC
CASSSYLLGSYEQYF
>TRBJ1-1|few|TRBV5-4|NA
TGTGCCAGCAGCTTGGCCTATTCGGCATCGGGGGGGGTATTAGCTTTCTTT
CASSLAYSASGGVLAFF
>TRBJ1-5|NA|TRBV19|NA
TGTGCCAGTAGTATTACAGGGAGCGGCAAGCCCCAGCATTTT
CASSITGSGKPQHF
>TRBJ2-5|few|TRBV4-2|NA
TGTGCCAGCAGCCCCGGAGGCCGAGAGACCCAGTACTTC
CASSPGGRETQYF
>TRBJ2-7|few|TRBV5-1|TRBD1
TGCGCCAGCAGCTGGACCCCGGACAGGGAGGTCGGCGAGCAGTACTTC
CASSWTPDREVGEQYF
>TRBJ2-7|few|TRBV28|TRBD2
TGTGCCAGCATTGGGACTAGCGGGATCCAGTACTTC
CASIGTSGIQYF
>TRBJ1-5|NA|TRBV30|NA
TGTGCCTGGAGTCGAAACGGGAATCAGCCCCAGCATTTT
CAWSRNGNQPQHF
>TRBJ1-2|NA|TRBV7-2|NA
TGTGCCAGCAGCTATGCGGACTATGGCTACACCTTC
CASSYADYGYTF
>TRBJ1-1|few|TRBV7-9|TRBD1
TGTGCCAGCAGCCTTGACAGGGGCGAGGACACTGAAGCTTTCTTT
CASSLDRGEDTEAFF
>TRBJ2-3|NA|TRBV28|NA
TGTGCCAGCAGTACCGGGTCCCGGGGAGTTGGTACGCAGTATTTT
CASSTGSRGVGTQYF
>TRBJ2-2|NA|TRBV5-1|TRBD1
TGCGCCAGCAGCGTGGCACCGGGACAGGGGAACGGGGAGCTGTTTTTT
CASSVAPGQGNGELFF
>TRBJ1-4|few|TRBV28|TRBD1
TGTGCCAGCAGTGTCAGGGGGATGCAGGAAAAACTGTTTTTT
CASSVRGMQEKLFF
>TRBJ2-7|NA|TRBV18|TRBD1
TGTGCCAGCTCACTTTTGGACAGGGGTGGCTACGAGCAGTACTTC
CASSLLDRGGYEQYF
>TRBJ2-7|NA|TRBV4-2|TRBD2
TGTGCCAGCAGCCAAGAGATAAGACTAGCGGTCTACGAGCAGTACTTC
CASSQEIRLAVYEQYF
>TRBJ2-1|NA|TRBV18|NA
TGTGCCAGCTCACCGAATTCCTTTCGAGGGATCAATGAGCAGTTCTTC
CASSPNSFRGINEQFF
>TRBJ2-1|NA|TRBV6-5|NA
TGTGCCAGCAGTACGTCTCCCGGGTTCCCGTTCTTC
CASSTSPGFPFF
>TRBJ2-7|NA|TRBV6-5|NA
TGTGCCAGCTTTTCGAGTGGCGAGCAGTACTTC
CASFSSGEQYF
>TRBJ2-6|NA|TRBV13|TRBD1
TGTGCCAGCAGCCTATTAGGACAGGGGCCAGACTCTGGGGCCAACGTCCTGACTTTC
CASSLLGQGPDSGANVLTF
>TRBJ2-1|many|TRBV19|TRBD2
TGTGCCAGTATCGCGCCCCCGGGACTACCAAAAGTCGGTGAGCAGTTCTTC
CASIAPPGLPKVGEQFF
>TRBJ1-2|many|TRBV5-6|NA
TGTGCCAGCAGCGACGGACAGACCTATGGCTACACCTTC
CASSDGQTYGYTF
>TRBJ2-6|few|TRBV25-1|NA
TGTGCCAGCAGCTTATCTGGGGCCAACGTCCTGACTTTC
CASSLSGANVLTF
>TRBJ2-6|NA|TRBV7-2|NA
TGTGCCAGCAGCTTAGTCCCCCGCTCTGGGGCCAACGTCCTGACTTTC
CASSLVPRSGANVLTF